A single sample is the source of the 9 T cell receptor beta chains below, sequenced in a study of cytomegalovirus exposure and HLA in healthy donors. Amplification used 60 Vbeta primers and 13 Jbeta primers. TCRdb's table, derived via immunoSEQ multiplex PCR, lists solely in-frame clones and lacks some. Among about 160,000 clones listed, 65% to 85% were seen once. Material for sequencing was PBMCs. These receptors were collected from a woman aged 45-65 years in good health and CMV-seropositive.

This chain connects TRBV11-3 to TRBJ2-1; D gene unclear. Per germline, CDR1 SGHNT and CDR2 YENEEA. Trimming removed 5 bases at V and 4 bases at J, with 6 bases between. The CDR3 covers 12 residues. The CDR3 spells CASSQTYNEQFF. The DNA for the CDR3 is TGTGCCAGCAGCCAGACTTACAATGAGCAGTTCTTC.

The gene calls are TRBV9 and TRBJ2-5; 7 bases fit TRBD2. The germline V gene encodes CDR1 SGDLS and CDR2 YYNGEE. The CDR3 contains 15 residues. J gave up 5 bases and V 3 bases, and 10 bases lay outside the gene matches. CDR3 loop: CASSASLGLGETQYF. The CDR3 DNA is TGTGCCAGCAGCGCCTCCCTCGGACTAGGGGAGACCCAGTACTTC. Full variable domain (missing parts from reference TRBV9 and TRBJ2-5): DSGVTQTPKHLITATGQRVTLRCSPRSGDLSVYWYQQSLDQGLQFLIQYYNGEERAKGNILERFSAQQFPDLHSELNLSSLELGDSALYFCASSASLGLGETQYFGPGTRLLVL.

This chain joins TRBV5-1 and TRBJ2-3; the D gene is possibly TRBD2 (6 bases). This CDR3 has 16 amino acids. Per the germline V gene, CDR1 is SGHRS and CDR2 is YFSETQ. V was clipped by 4 bases and J by 2 bases, with 17 bases between them. The CDR3 bases are TGCGCCAGCAGCCCTAACGCGGGGCCTGTCACAGATACGCAGTATTTT. Translation gives CASSPNAGPVTDTQYF.

This chain links TRBV19 with TRBJ2-3; TRBD2 matches 14 bases. Germline CDR1 and CDR2: LNHDA and SQIVND (reference sequence). V gave up 1 base and J gave up 3 bases; unmatched junction bases: 0. CDR3 length: 16 amino acids. The CDR3 spells CASSIGTSGGTDTQYF. In nucleotides, the CDR3 is TGTGCCAGTAGTATAGGGACTAGCGGGGGGACAGATACGCAGTATTTT.

The chain recombines TRBV28 with TRBJ1-4; possibly TRBD1 for D (5 bases). Trimming removed 6 bases at V and 7 bases at J, with 12 bases between. There are 13 residues in the CDR3. The germline gives CDR1 MDHEN, CDR2 SYDVKM. In DNA form, the CDR3 reads TGTGCCAGCAGGGGGGGTCAGAGTGAAAAACTGTTTTTT. Encoded protein: CASRGGQSEKLFF.

The rearrangement links TRBV25-1 to TRBJ1-4, with no clear D. Looked up from germline, CDR1 is MGHDK and CDR2 is SYGVNS. The CDR3 has 14 amino acids. Trimming left V 6 bases short and J 0 bases short, with 8 bases between. Here the CDR3 DNA reads TGTGCCAGCAGCCCAAGAGCAACTAATGAAAAACTGTTTTTT. Encoded protein: CASSPRATNEKLFF. The full variable domain, completed using reference TRBV25-1 and TRBJ1-4, is EADIYQTPRYLVIGTGKKITLECSQTMGHDKMYWYQQDPGMELHLIHYSYGVNSTEKGDLSSESTVSRIRTEHFPLTLESARPSHTSQYLCASSPRATNEKLFFGSGTQLSVL.

This chain links TRBV5-4 with TRBJ1-1; no definite D call. The CDR3 covers 14 residues. V gave up 2 bases and J gave up 0 bases, with 8 bases separating them. Germline V lookup: CDR1 SGHNT, CDR2 YYREEE (reference sequence). Here the CDR3 DNA reads TGTGCCAGCAGCTTAAGAGACTTGAACACTGAAGCTTTCTTT. Its translation is CASSLRDLNTEAFF. Filled out from reference TRBV5-4 and TRBJ1-1, the complete variable domain reads ETGVTQSPTHLIKTRGQQVTLRCSSQSGHNTVSWYQQALGQGPQFIFQYYREEENGRGNFPPRFSGLQFPNYSSELNVNALELDDSALYLCASSLRDLNTEAFFGQGTRLTVV.

The chain joins TRBV6-1 to TRBJ1-1; D may be TRBD1 (5 bases). Trimming stripped 8 bases from V and 6 bases from J, with 19 bases between. Germline-derived CDR1 and CDR2 are MNHNS and SASEGT. The CDR3 is made up of 14 amino acids. In DNA form, the CDR3 reads TGTGCCAGCCCTGAACGGGGGTCATGGGCTGAAGCTTTCTTT. Protein product: CASPERGSWAEAFF.

The chain recombines TRBV19 with TRBJ1-2; TRBD1 might be the D (5 bases). The CDR3 covers 15 residues. Trimming shortened V by 2 bases and J by 4 bases, and 14 bases separated the two germline ends. Per the germline V gene, CDR1 is LNHDA and CDR2 is SQIVND (reference sequence). CDR3 nucleotides: TGTGCCAGTAGTATATATGCGGGACCCTTCTATGGCTACACCTTC. This encodes CASSIYAGPFYGYTF.